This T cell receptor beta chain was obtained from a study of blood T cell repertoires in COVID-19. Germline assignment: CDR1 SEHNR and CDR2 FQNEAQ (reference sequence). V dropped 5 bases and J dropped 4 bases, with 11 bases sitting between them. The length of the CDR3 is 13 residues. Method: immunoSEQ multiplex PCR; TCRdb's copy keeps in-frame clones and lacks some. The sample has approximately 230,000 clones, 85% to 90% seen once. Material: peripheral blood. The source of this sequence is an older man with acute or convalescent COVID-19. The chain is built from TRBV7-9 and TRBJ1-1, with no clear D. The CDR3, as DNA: TGTGCCAGCAGCCGCGGACTCCTCACTGAAGCTTTCTTT. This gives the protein CASSRGLLTEAFF.